This TCR beta chain was profiled in a study of early stage breast cancer tumors. Across the study: The ER+/PR+/HER2- tumors included 7 to 9 ductal and four lobular carcinomas.

The length of the CDR3 is 14 residues. From germline, CDR1 is SGHKS and CDR2 YYEKEE (reference sequence). Trimming took 4 bases from V and 0 from J, leaving 10 bases between them. Clones were sequenced by immunoSEQ multiplex PCR, and TCRdb holds only the in-frame ones, with some missing. This table holds 45,000 to 50,000 clones, 83% found once. Sequencing was carried out using blood. This TCR derives from a person between 50 and 60 years old with breast cancer. This chain uses TRBV5-5 with TRBJ2-5, with D maybe TRBD2 (6 bases). The CDR3 bases are TGTGCCAGCAGCCCGGGGAGGTACCAAGAGACCCAGTACTTC. Its protein is CASSPGRYQETQYF.